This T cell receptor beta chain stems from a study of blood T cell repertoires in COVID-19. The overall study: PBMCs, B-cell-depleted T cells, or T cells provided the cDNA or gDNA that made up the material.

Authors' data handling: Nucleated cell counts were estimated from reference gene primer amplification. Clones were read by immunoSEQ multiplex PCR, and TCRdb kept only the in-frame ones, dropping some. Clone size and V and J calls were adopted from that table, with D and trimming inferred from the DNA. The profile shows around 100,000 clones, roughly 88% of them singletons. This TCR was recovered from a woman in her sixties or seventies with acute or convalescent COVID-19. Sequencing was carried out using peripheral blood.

The CDR3 reads CASSDGLAGSSSYNEQFF. CDR3 in DNA: TGTGCCAGTAGTGACGGACTAGCGGGGTCGAGCTCCTACAATGAGCAGTTCTTC. The genes are TRBV19 and TRBJ2-1, with TRBD2 matching over 12 bases. This CDR3 is built from 18 residues. Trimming took 5 bases from V and 0 from J; bases not matched to a gene: 8. The germline CDR1 and CDR2 sequences are LNHDA and SQIVND (reference sequence).